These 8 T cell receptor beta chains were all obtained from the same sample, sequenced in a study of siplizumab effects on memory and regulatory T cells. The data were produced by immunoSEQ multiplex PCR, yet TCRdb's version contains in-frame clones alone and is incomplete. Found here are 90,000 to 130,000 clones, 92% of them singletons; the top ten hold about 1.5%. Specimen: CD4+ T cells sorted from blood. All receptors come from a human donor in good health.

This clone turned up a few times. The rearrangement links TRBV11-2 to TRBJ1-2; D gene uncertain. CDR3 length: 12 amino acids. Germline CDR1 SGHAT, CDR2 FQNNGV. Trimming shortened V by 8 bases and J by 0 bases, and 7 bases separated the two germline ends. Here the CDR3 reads CASAKANYGYTF. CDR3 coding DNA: TGTGCCAGCGCAAAAGCTAACTATGGCTACACCTTC.

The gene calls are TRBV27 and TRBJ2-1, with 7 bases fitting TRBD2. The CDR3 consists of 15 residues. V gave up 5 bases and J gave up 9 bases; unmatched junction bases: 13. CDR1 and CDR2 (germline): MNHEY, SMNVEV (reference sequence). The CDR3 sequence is CASSPGTWGGGEQFF. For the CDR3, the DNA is TGTGCCAGCAGTCCCGGGACGTGGGGCGGGGGTGAGCAGTTCTTC.

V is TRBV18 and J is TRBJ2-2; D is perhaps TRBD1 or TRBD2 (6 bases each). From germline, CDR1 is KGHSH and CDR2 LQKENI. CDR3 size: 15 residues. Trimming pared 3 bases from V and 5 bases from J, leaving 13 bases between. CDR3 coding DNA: TGTGCCAGCTCACCCCCGGGGGCCGGGACCGGGGAGCTGTTTTTT. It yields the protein CASSPPGAGTGELFF.

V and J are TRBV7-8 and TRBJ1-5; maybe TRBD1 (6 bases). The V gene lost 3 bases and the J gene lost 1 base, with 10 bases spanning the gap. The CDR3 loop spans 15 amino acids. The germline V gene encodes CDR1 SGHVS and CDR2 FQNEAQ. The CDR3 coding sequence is TGTGCCAGCAGCTTCGGGACACCCAGCAATCAGCCCCAGCATTTT. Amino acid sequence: CASSFGTPSNQPQHF. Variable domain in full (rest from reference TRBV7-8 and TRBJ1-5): GAGVSQSPRYKVAKRGQDVALRCDPISGHVSLFWYQQALGQGPEFLTYFQNEAQLDKSGLPSDRFFAERPEGSVSTLKIQRTQQEDSAVYLCASSFGTPSNQPQHFGDGTRLSIL.

The CDR3 DNA is TGTGCCAGCAGCGCCCGTAAATCAAACGTGGTCTATGGCTACACCTTC. This translates into CASSARKSNVVYGYTF. This chain links TRBV9 with TRBJ1-2; D unresolved. CDR1 SGDLS and CDR2 YYNGEE come from the germline V gene. V gave up 3 bases and J gave up 4 bases, with 19 bases separating them. This CDR3 is 16 amino acids long. Supplemented by reference TRBV9 and TRBJ1-2, the full variable domain reads DSGVTQTPKHLITATGQRVTLRCSPRSGDLSVYWYQQSLDQGLQFLIQYYNGEERAKGNILERFSAQQFPDLHSELNLSSLELGDSALYFCASSARKSNVVYGYTFGSGTRLTVV.

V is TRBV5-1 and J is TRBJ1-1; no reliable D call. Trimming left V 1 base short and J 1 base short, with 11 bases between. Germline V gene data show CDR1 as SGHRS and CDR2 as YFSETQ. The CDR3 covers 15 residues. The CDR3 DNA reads TGCGCCAGCAGCTTGATCCTGGGGAAGAACACTGAAGCTTTCTTT. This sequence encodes CASSLILGKNTEAFF.

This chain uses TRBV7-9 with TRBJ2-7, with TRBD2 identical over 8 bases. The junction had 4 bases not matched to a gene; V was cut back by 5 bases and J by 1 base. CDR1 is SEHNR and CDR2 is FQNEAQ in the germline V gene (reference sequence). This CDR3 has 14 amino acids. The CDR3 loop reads CASSPGRASYEQYF. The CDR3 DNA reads TGTGCCAGCAGCCCCGGGAGGGCTTCCTACGAGCAGTACTTC.

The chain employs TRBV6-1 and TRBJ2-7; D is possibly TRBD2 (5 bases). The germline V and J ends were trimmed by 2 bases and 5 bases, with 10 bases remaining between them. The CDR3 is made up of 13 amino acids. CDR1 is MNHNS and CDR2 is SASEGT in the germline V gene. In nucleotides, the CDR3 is TGTGCCAGCAGTGAACAAGCGGCGAACGAGCAGTACTTC. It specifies CASSEQAANEQYF.